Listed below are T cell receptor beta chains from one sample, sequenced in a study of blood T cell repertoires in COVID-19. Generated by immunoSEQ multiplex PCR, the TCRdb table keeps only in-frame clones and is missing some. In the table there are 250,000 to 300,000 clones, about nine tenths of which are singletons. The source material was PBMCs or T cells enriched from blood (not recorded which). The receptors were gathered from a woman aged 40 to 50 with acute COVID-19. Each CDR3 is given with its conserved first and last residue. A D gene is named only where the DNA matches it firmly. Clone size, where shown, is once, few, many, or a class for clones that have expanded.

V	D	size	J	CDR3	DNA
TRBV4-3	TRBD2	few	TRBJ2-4	CASSQDGAGGLAKNIQYF	TGCGCCAGCAGCCAAGATGGCGCGGGGGGACTAGCCAAAAACATTCAGTACTTC
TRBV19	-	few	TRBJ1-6	CASSSETAYNSPLHF	TGTGCCAGTAGTTCCGAGACAGCCTATAATTCACCCCTCCACTTT
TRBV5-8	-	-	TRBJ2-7	CASSFGRHQANSYEQYF	TGTGCCAGCAGCTTTGGCAGGCACCAGGCTAACTCCTACGAGCAGTACTTC
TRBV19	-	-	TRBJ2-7	CASSPGFAYEQYF	TGTGCCAGTAGTCCAGGGTTTGCTTACGAGCAGTACTTC
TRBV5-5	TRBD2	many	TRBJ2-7	CASSALLAGASYEQYF	TGTGCCAGCAGCGCCTTACTAGCGGGGGCATCCTACGAGCAGTACTTC
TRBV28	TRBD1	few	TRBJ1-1	CASSLAEGQGDFMNTEAFF	TGTGCCAGCAGTTTAGCGGAAGGACAGGGGGACTTCATGAACACTGAAGCTTTCTTT
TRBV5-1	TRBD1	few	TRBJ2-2	CASKLRTGPTGELFF	TGCGCCAGCAAGCTCAGGACAGGTCCCACCGGGGAGCTGTTTTTT
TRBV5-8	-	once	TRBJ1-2	CASTIAREGGYTF	TGTGCCAGCACTATTGCCCGTGAGGGCGGCTACACCTTC
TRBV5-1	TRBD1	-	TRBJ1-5	CASSVTTGADQPQHF	TGCGCCAGCAGCGTAACCACAGGGGCGGATCAGCCCCAGCATTTT
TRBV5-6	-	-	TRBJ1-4	CASSWAGPTNEKLFF	TGTGCCAGCAGCTGGGCAGGCCCAACTAATGAAAAACTGTTTTTT
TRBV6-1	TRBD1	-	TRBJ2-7	CASSEWGTGNEQYF	TGTGCCAGCAGTGAATGGGGGACAGGGAACGAGCAGTACTTC
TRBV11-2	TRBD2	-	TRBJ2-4	CASSLGLAGGWNIQYF	TGTGCCAGCAGCTTAGGGCTAGCGGGGGGATGGAACATTCAGTACTTC
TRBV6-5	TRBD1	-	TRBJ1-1	CASRGQGLEAFF	TGTGCCAGCAGGGGACAGGGCCTTGAAGCTTTCTTT
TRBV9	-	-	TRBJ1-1	CASSSGTKNTEAFF	TGTGCCAGCAGCTCCGGGACAAAGAACACTGAAGCTTTCTTT
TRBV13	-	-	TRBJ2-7	CASSFTTGAYEQYF	TGTGCCAGCAGCTTCACGACGGGAGCCTACGAGCAGTACTTC